A selection of T cell receptor beta chains follows, all from one sample in a study of blood T cell repertoires in COVID-19. Measured with immunoSEQ multiplex PCR; TCRdb has only the in-frame clones, and not every one. The table includes more than 200,000 clones, roughly 90% detected once. The sequenced sample was peripheral blood. These receptor sequences come from a man aged 30 to 39 with active or convalescent COVID-19. Each CDR3 is given without its conserved first and last residue. The D gene is left open where the match is weak.

j_gene | v_gene | d_gene | CDR3aa
TRBJ2-7 | TRBV7-2 | - | ASSQDQGYYEQY
TRBJ2-7 | TRBV18 | - | ASSPTDSYEQY
TRBJ1-2 | TRBV7-8 | TRBD1 | ASSYGTGDYGYT
TRBJ1-5 | TRBV5-8 | - | ASSLGDISSGSNQPQH
TRBJ1-4 | TRBV9 | TRBD1 | ASSRGTGANEKLF
TRBJ2-1 | TRBV4-1 | TRBD2 | ASSSQRGSSYNEQF
TRBJ1-2 | TRBV6-5 | - | ARSYSLSGDGYT
TRBJ1-5 | TRBV5-5 | - | ASSLVSDSNQPQH
TRBJ2-7 | TRBV2 | TRBD2 | ASSPQGTSSEQY
TRBJ2-1 | TRBV9 | TRBD2 | ASSVGGGAYNEQF
TRBJ1-2 | TRBV25-1 | - | ASSDRQEFRGYT
TRBJ2-1 | TRBV29-1 | TRBD1 | SVVGDSRGNEQF
TRBJ2-5 | TRBV7-2 | - | ASSLALEHQETQY
TRBJ1-2 | TRBV27 | - | ATQGPYGYT
TRBJ2-2 | TRBV13 | TRBD2 | ASSFRTSGNTGELF
TRBJ2-2 | TRBV5-6 | - | ASSLVSWGGRTGELF
TRBJ1-3 | TRBV9 | TRBD1 | ASSARGAGTVHSGNTIY
TRBJ1-2 | TRBV2 | - | ASSDTSGNNYGYT
TRBJ2-7 | TRBV5-6 | TRBD1 | ASSLGQGSYEQY
TRBJ1-4 | TRBV3-1/TRBV3-2 | - | ASSQGGGRTEKLF
TRBJ1-6 | TRBV7-9 | - | ASSLAEASPLH
TRBJ2-7 | TRBV30 | - | AWSDFYVGGYEQY
TRBJ2-7 | TRBV2 | - | ASSDRTVYEQY
TRBJ2-6 | TRBV12-3/TRBV12-4 | - | ASKQAGANVLT
TRBJ1-2 | TRBV29-1 | TRBD1 | SVDRGRGYGYT
TRBJ1-2 | TRBV7-8 | - | ASSLESQVRLYGYT